This T cell receptor beta chain was recorded in a study of blood T cell repertoires in COVID-19. Study-wide background: Sites in the United States, Italy and Spain provided acute and convalescent COVID-19 samples.

Germline V gene data show CDR1 as MNHNS and CDR2 as SASEGT. CDR3 length: 15 amino acids. V was pared by 0 bases and J by 4 bases, with 12 bases between. As originally analysed: Estimation of nucleated cell counts was performed using reference gene primer amplification. Clones were read by immunoSEQ multiplex PCR, and TCRdb kept only the in-frame ones, dropping some. That table supplies the V and J calls and clone size; D and trimming were determined from the DNA. The sample holds approximately 220,000 clones, approximately 90% seen once. This clone is medium-sized within its sample. Participants were aged roughly 18 to 89 years from around 24 US areas. The study counted Cohort 3 donors as recovered given two negative PCRs, clearance, or symptom resolution.

Material: PBMCs or T cells enriched from blood (not recorded which). This TCR derives from a woman aged 25 to 39 who had recovered from COVID-19. V gene TRBV6-1 combines with J gene TRBJ1-2; a possible D gene is TRBD1 (5 bases). CDR3 bases: TGTGCCAGCAGTGAAGCGAGCGGGGGGGGCTATGGCTACACCTTC. Amino acid sequence: CASSEASGGGYGYTF.